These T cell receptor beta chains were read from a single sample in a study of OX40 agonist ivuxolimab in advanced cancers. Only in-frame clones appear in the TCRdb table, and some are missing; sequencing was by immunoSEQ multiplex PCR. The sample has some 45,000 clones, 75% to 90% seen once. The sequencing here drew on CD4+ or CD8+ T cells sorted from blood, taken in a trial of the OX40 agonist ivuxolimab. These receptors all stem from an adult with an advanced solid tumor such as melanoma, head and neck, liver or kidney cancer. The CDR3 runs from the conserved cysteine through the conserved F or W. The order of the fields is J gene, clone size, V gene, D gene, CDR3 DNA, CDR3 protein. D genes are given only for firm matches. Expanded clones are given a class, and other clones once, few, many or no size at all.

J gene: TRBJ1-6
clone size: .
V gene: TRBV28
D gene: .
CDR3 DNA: TGTGCCAGCAGTTCCCGGACGGGGAAGGCCCTGTCGACCCTCCACTTT
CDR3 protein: CASSSRTGKALSTLHF

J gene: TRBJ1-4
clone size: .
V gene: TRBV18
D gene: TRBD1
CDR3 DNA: TGTGCCAGCTCCCTCGGCGTAACGGGACAGGGTAATCCTAATGAAAAACTGTTTTTT
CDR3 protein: CASSLGVTGQGNPNEKLFF

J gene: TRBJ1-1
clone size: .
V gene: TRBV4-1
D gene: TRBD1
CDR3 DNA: TGCGCCAGCAGCCACAGGGGGGGGACTGAAGCTTTCTTT
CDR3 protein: CASSHRGGTEAFF

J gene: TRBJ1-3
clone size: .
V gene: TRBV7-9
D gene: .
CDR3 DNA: TGTGCCAGCAGCACAATAATGGCGGCTTTCTCTGGAAACACCATATATTTT
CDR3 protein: CASSTIMAAFSGNTIYF

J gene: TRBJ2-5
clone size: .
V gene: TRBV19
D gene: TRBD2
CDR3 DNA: TGTGCCAGTAGTAACACCGGGACTAGCGGGATTGAGACCCAGTACTTC
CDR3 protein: CASSNTGTSGIETQYF

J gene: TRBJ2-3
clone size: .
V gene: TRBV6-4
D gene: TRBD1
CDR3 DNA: TGTGCCAGCAGTGACCCGCAGGGGGCGAGAACAGATACGCAGTATTTT
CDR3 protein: CASSDPQGARTDTQYF

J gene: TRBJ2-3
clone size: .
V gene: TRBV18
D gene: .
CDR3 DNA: TGTGCCAGCTCACCATCTAGCATTGCAGATACGCAGTATTTT
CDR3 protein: CASSPSSIADTQYF

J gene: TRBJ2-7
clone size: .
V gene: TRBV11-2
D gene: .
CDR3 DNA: TGTGCCAGCAGCTTCCTCAGGGTTTCCTACGAGCAGTACTTC
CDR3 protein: CASSFLRVSYEQYF

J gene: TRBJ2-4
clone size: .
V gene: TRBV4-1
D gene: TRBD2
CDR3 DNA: TGCGCCAGCAGCCACTTGACTAGCGGGGGCCGCGAGATAGCCAAAAACATTCAGTACTTC
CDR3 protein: CASSHLTSGGREIAKNIQYF

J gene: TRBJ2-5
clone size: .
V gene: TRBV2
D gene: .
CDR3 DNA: TGTGCCAGCAGGGGCGGACAAGGAGGCCAAGAGACCCAGTACTTC
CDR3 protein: CASRGGQGGQETQYF

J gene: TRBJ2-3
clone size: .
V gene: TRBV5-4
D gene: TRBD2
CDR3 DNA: TGTGCCAGCAGCTTGGGACTAGCGGGTTCATCAGATACGCAGTATTTT
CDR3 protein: CASSLGLAGSSDTQYF

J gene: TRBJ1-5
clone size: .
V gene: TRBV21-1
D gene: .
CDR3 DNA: TGTGCCAGCAGCGACAGGGGGGGAAATCAGCCCCAGCATTTT
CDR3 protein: CASSDRGGNQPQHF

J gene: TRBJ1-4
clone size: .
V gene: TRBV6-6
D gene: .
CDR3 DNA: TGTGTCATCGGGGGGCCGCCGAATGAAAAACTGTTTTTT
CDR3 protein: CVIGGPPNEKLFF

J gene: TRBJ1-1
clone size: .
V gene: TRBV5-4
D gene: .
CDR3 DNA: TGTGCCAGCAGCTCGCCCTTAGGGGCTGAAGCTTTCTTT
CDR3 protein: CASSSPLGAEAFF

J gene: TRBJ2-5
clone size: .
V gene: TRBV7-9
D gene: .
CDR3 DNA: TGTGCCAGCAGCCCAGACGGGGTTCCCCAGACCCAGTACTTC
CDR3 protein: CASSPDGVPQTQYF

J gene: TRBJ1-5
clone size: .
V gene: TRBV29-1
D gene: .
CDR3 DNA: TGCAGCGTTGTACAGTCGGCAGGGCAGCCCCAGCATTTT
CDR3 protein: CSVVQSAGQPQHF

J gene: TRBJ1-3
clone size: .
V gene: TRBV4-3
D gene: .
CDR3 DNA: TGCGCCAGCAGCCCCCTGGGCGAGGAGACGAGAGATTTT
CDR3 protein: CASSPLGEETRDF

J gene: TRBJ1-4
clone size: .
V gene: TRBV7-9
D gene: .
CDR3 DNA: TGTGCCAGCAGCTTAGACGGCCGGAATGAAAAACTGTTTTTT
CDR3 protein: CASSLDGRNEKLFF

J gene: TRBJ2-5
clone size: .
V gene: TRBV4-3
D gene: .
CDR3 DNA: TGCGCCAGCAGCCAAGATTGGTTCGGGGGTCAAGAGACCCAGTACTTC
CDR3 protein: CASSQDWFGGQETQYF

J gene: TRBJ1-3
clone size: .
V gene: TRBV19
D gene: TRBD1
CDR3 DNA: TGTGCCAGTAGCCTTACAGGGGGCGGAAACACCATATATTTT
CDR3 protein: CASSLTGGGNTIYF

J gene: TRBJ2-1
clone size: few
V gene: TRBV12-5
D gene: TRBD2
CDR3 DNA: TGTGCTAGTGGCCTGGGGACTAGCGGGGGTAATGAGCAGTTCTTC
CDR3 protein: CASGLGTSGGNEQFF

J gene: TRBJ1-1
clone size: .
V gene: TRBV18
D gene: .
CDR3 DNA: TGTGCCAGCTCACTTGGGTCGGACACTGAAGCTTTCTTT
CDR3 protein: CASSLGSDTEAFF

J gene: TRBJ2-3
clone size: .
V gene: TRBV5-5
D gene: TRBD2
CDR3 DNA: TGTGCCAGCAGCTTGCCTAGCGGAAGCACAGATACGCAGTATTTT
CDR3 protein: CASSLPSGSTDTQYF

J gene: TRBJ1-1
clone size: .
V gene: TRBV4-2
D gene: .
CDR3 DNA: TGTGCCAGCAGCCAAGCCCTAGGGGTTGACACTGAAGCTTTCTTT
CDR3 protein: CASSQALGVDTEAFF

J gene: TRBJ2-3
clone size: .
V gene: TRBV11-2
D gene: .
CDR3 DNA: TGTGCCAGCACCCCACAGAATACGCAGTATTTT
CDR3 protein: CASTPQNTQYF

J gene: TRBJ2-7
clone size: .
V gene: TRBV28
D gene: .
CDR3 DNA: TGTGCCAGCAGTTCTGGGACGCCGCTAAGTTATGTGGAGCAGTACTTC
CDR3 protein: CASSSGTPLSYVEQYF

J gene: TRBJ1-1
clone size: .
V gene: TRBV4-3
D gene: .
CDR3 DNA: TGCGCCAGCAGCCCCGGGGGGTCCCTTCCGCGAGAAATTGAAGCTTTCTTT
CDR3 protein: CASSPGGSLPREIEAFF

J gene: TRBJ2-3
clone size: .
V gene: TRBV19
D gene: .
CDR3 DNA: TGTGCCAGTAGTATAGATCATCGTACAGATACGCAGTATTTT
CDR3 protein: CASSIDHRTDTQYF

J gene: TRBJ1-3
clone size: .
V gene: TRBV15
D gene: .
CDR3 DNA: TGTGCCACCAGCCCCGCCCGAAACACCATATATTTT
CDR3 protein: CATSPARNTIYF

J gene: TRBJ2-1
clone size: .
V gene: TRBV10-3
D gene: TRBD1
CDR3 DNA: TGTGCCATCAGTTCCGGGACAGGGGGCAATGAGCAGTTCTTC
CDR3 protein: CAISSGTGGNEQFF

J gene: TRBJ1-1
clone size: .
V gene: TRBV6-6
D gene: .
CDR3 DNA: TGTGCCAGCAGTTACTCACTGCCGGACAGTTACACTGAAGCTTTCTTT
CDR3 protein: CASSYSLPDSYTEAFF

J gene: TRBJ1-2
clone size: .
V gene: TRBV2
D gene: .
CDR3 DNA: TGTGCCAGCAGTTCGGGGAAGGAAAGAGGCTACACCTTC
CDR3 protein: CASSSGKERGYTF

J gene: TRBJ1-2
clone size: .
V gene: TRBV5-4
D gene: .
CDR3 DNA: TGTGCCAGCAGCACAAGGGGCGCGAATGGCTACACCTTC
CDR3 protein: CASSTRGANGYTF

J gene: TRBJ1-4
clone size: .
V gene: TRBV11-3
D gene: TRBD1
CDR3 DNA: TGTGCCAGCAGCTGTCCAACAGGGGGCCATGGAGATGAGATACGGGAAAAACTGTTTTTT
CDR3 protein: CASSCPTGGHGDEIREKLFF

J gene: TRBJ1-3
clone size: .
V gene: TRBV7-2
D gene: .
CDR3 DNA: TGTGCCAGCAGCTGGGCAGGGTATGGAAACACCATATATTTT
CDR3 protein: CASSWAGYGNTIYF

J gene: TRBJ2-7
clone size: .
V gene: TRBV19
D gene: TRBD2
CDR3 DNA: TGTGCCAGTAGTAATGGCGGGAGAATCTACGAGCAGTACTTC
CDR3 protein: CASSNGGRIYEQYF

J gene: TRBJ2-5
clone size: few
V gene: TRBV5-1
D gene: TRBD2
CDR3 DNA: TGCGCCAGCAGCTTGTTGGGAACCGGGGAGGGCCAGGAGACCCAGTACTTC
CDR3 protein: CASSLLGTGEGQETQYF

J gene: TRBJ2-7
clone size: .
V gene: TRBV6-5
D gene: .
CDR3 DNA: TGTGCCAGCAGTCCCCGAGGGAGCTCCTACGAGCAGTACTTC
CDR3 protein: CASSPRGSSYEQYF

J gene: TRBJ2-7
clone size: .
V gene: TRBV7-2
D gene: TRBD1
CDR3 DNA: TGTGCCAGCAGCTTAGGACAGGGCCGTCCCTACGAGCAGTACTTC
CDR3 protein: CASSLGQGRPYEQYF

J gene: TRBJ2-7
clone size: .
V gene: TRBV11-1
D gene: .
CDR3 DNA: TGTGCCAGCAGCTTAGCGGGAGCTTCCGAGCAGTACTTC
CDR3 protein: CASSLAGASEQYF

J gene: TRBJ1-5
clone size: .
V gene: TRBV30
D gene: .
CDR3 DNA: TGTGCCTGGTCCCGGGCCTCTTATCAGCCCCAGCATTTT
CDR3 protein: CAWSRASYQPQHF